The 25 T cell receptor beta chains below were found in one sample sequenced in a study of T cell repertoires in cytomegalovirus infection. Their cognate antigens are unknown. TCRdb passed the reads through MiXCR, listing each CDR3 protein once. The table includes about half a million distinct CDR3 sequences, roughly 34% detected once. The sequences come from cultured PBMCs, collected from culture after CMV antigen stimulation. Every receptor here comes from a human donor in good health (CMV status not recorded). Some clones in this sample may be carry-over from other donors' samples.

This clonotype appeared a few times. One end of the junction is discordant with germline, which a read error may explain. This chain links TRBV7-6 with TRBJ2-7, with D perhaps TRBD1 (6 bases). The CDR3 totals 12 residues. Germline values: CDR1 SGHVS, CDR2 FNYEAQ. DNA for the CDR3: TGTGCCAGCAGCTCAATGGGGGACATGATTTTCTTC. Protein sequence: CASSSMGDMIFF.

In this sample, this clonotype turned up a few times. The V call is TRBV7-3, the J call TRBJ2-2; D gene ambiguous. The CDR3 totals 15 residues. The germline CDR1 and CDR2 sequences are SGHTA and FQGTGA. V dropped 5 bases and J dropped 0 bases, with 10 bases sitting between them. CDR3 in DNA: TGTGCCAGCAGCCCGGTTGGGTCGAACACCGGGGAGCTGTTTTTT. This encodes CASSPVGSNTGELFF.

The V gene is TRBV12-3 or TRBV12-4, the J gene TRBJ2-4; D gene unclear. The V gene lost 3 bases and the J gene lost 1 base, with 13 bases spanning the gap. The CDR3 covers 16 residues. The CDR3 bases are TGTGCCAGCAGTTTTTCGTACCCCGGCGCCAAAAACATTCAGTACTTC. Protein: CASSFSYPGAKNIQYF.

The genes are TRBV6-1 and TRBJ2-7; D is ambiguous. V was pared by 3 bases and J by 3 bases, with 15 bases between. The length of the CDR3 is 15 residues. Looked up from germline, CDR1 is MNHNS and CDR2 is SASEGT. CDR3 in DNA: TGTGCCAGCAGTGAGGCCCCTCGCGAGGACTACGAGCAGTACGTC. Amino acid sequence: CASSEAPREDYEQYV.

This clonotype was seen many times. The chain uses TRBV7-2 and TRBJ2-4; D unresolved. The CDR3 spans 16 residues. Germline lookup yields CDR1 SGHTA and CDR2 FQGNSA. The V end lost 5 bases, the J end lost 4 bases, and 18 bases lay between the germline ends. As DNA, the CDR3 is TGTGCCAGCAGCCACATCGGGCTGGACGGTAAAAACATTCAGTACTTC. Its translation is CASSHIGLDGKNIQYF.

V is TRBV2 and J is TRBJ2-5; D possibly uses TRBD1 or TRBD2 (5 bases each). The CDR3 length is 17 residues. V shed 8 bases and J shed 4 bases, with 26 bases lying between them. CDR1 is SNHLY and CDR2 is FYNNEI in the germline V gene. The CDR3 spells CASGAFRPSGTGETQYF. The DNA of the CDR3 is TGTGCCAGCGGGGCCTTCAGGCCCTCTGGGACCGGAGAGACCCAGTACTTC.

The J gene is TRBJ1-3, the V gene TRBV10-3; D unresolved. In germline, CDR1 is ENHRY, CDR2 SYGVKD. This CDR3 has 14 residues. With 10 bases removed from V and 0 bases from J, the gap between germline ends came to 13 bases. The DNA for the CDR3 is TGTGCCACCAAGGACGGAAGCTCTGGAAACACCATATATTTT. The encoded protein is CATKDGSSGNTIYF.

This CDR3 is CASSQSQASTDTQYF. The CDR3 DNA reads as TGCGCCAGCAGCCAATCGCAGGCTAGCACAGATACGCAGTATTTT. The chain recombines TRBV4-1 with TRBJ2-3; D call uncertain. The CDR3 has 15 amino acids. Germline assignment: CDR1 MGHRA and CDR2 YSYEKL. The V end was cut by 2 bases, the J end by 0 bases, with 9 bases between.

A few counts support this clonotype. The V and J genes are TRBV27 and TRBJ2-1, with 9 bases lining up with TRBD2. Per the germline V gene, CDR1 is MNHEY and CDR2 is SMNVEV (reference sequence). The CDR3 loop spans 16 amino acids. The V gene end was trimmed by 3 bases and the J gene end by 1 base; junction bases not matched to a gene: 4. CDR3 nucleotide sequence: TGTGCCAGCAGTTTCAGGCTAGCGGGATCCTACAATGAGCAGTTCTTC. Protein: CASSFRLAGSYNEQFF.

This chain connects TRBV19 to TRBJ2-1, with a possible D match to TRBD2 (6 bases). Germline V gene lookup returns CDR1 LNHDA and CDR2 SQIVND (reference sequence). This CDR3 has 12 amino acids. V dropped 6 bases and J dropped 9 bases, with 12 bases sitting between them. CDR3 residues: CASREAGFEQFF. The CDR3 nucleotides read TGTGCCAGTAGAGAGGCGGGGTTTGAGCAGTTCTTC. Filled out from reference TRBV19 and TRBJ2-1, the complete variable domain reads DGGITQSPKYLFRKEGQNVTLSCEQNLNHDAMYWYRQDPGQGLRLIYYSQIVNDFQKGDIAEGYSVSREKKESFPLTVTSAQKNPTAFYLCASREAGFEQFFGPGTRLTVL.

The rearrangement uses TRBV5-4 and TRBJ2-3, with 14 bases that match TRBD2. Losses at the gene ends were 4 bases for V and 5 bases for J; bases not matched to a gene: 6. The germline gives CDR1 SGHNT, CDR2 YYREEE (reference sequence). The CDR3 sequence is 16 residues long. DNA for the CDR3: TGTGCCAGCAGCGGAGGGACTAGCGGGAGTGAAGATACGCAGTATTTT. Protein: CASSGGTSGSEDTQYF.

The chain couples TRBV12-3 or TRBV12-4 to TRBJ2-3; tentative D call: TRBD1 (5 bases). The CDR3 covers 13 residues. Trimming removed 6 bases from V and 6 bases from J, with 13 bases in between. The CDR3 region is CASRSGASDTQYF. The DNA of the CDR3 is TGTGCCAGCAGGAGTGGGGCCTCGGATACGCAGTATTTT.

The chain has TRBV12-3 or TRBV12-4 and TRBJ2-1; no reliable D call. CDR3 size: 16 residues. Between the trimmed V and J ends, which lost 4 bases and 6 bases, there was a span of 19 bases. CDR3 protein: CASSSLVASIPNEQFF. The DNA of the CDR3 is TGTGCCAGCAGTTCTTTGGTTGCCTCGATCCCCAATGAGCAGTTCTTC.

This clonotype has a handful of counts. V gene TRBV7-3 combines with J gene TRBJ1-2; D gene ambiguous. The CDR3 has 13 amino acids. CDR1 SGHTA and CDR2 FQGTGA come from the germline V gene. The V and J ends lost 4 bases and 1 base respectively, with 7 bases between them. CDR3 loop: CASSSSVNYGYTF. The CDR3 bases are TGTGCCAGCAGCTCATCCGTTAACTATGGCTACACCTTC.

This clonotype turned up a few times. The chain uses TRBV6-2 or TRBV6-3 and TRBJ2-7; 10 nucleotides align to TRBD2. The junction had 4 bases not matched to a gene; V was cut back by 5 bases and J by 3 bases. This CDR3 spans 14 amino acids. The germline gives CDR1 MNHEY, CDR2 SVGEGT. The CDR3 protein is CASSSGREHYEQYF. CDR3 bases: TGTGCCAGCAGTAGCGGGAGGGAACACTACGAGCAGTACTTC.

The chain recombines TRBV20-1 with TRBJ1-2; D is possibly TRBD1 (5 bases). The CDR3 runs to 13 residues. V shed 1 base and J shed 6 bases, with 12 bases lying between them. In germline, CDR1 is DFQATT, CDR2 SNEGSKA (reference sequence). The CDR3 reads CSARAGTVHGYTF. The CDR3 DNA follows: TGCAGTGCTAGAGCCGGGACGGTCCATGGCTACACCTTC.

The V gene is TRBV6-5, the J gene TRBJ2-3, with 9 bases matching TRBD2. This CDR3 comprises 16 residues. J lost 4 bases, V lost 6 bases, and 11 bases had no gene match. Germline V CDR1 and CDR2: MNHEY, SVGAGI. The CDR3 reads CASRLSGSSISDTQYF. The CDR3 nucleotides are TGTGCCAGCAGACTTAGCGGGAGTTCGATCTCAGATACGCAGTATTTT.

A few counts support this clonotype. The chain combines TRBV7-9 with TRBJ2-2; possibly TRBD2 for D (6 bases). V was cut by 8 bases and J by 6 bases, with 19 bases left in between. Germline CDR1 is SEHNR and CDR2 is FQNEAQ (reference sequence). The CDR3 loop spans 15 amino acids. In DNA, the CDR3 is TGTGCCAGCTCTTTCAAGCCGGGACTCCCCGGGGAGCTGTTTTTT. It specifies CASSFKPGLPGELFF.

The genes are TRBV29-1 and TRBJ2-1; D is tentatively TRBD1 or TRBD2 (5 bases each). Trimming left V 7 bases short and J 9 bases short, with 22 bases between. Germline CDR1 reads SQVTM; CDR2 reads ANQGSEA. This CDR3 is built from 14 residues. CDR3 nucleotide sequence: TGCAGCGGGGGCGAGGGGTCTAAGGGTGGTGAGCAGTTCTTC. This gives the protein CSGGEGSKGGEQFF.

The chain couples TRBV6-5 to TRBJ1-1, with D perhaps matching TRBD1 (5 bases). The CDR3 runs 13 residues. From germline, CDR1 is MNHEY and CDR2 SVGAGI. Deletions cut 4 bases from V and 4 bases from J, with 10 bases between. CDR3 residues: CASSLGRITEAFF. CDR3 bases: TGTGCCAGCAGTTTGGGACGGATCACTGAAGCTTTCTTT.

There are a few counts of this clonotype. The DNA of the CDR3 is TGTGCCAGCAGCCCCCAAAGCGCGGTACAAGAGACCCAGTACTTC. Protein: CASSPQSAVQETQYF. The chain joins TRBV7-2 to TRBJ2-5; D not certain. CDR3 length: 15 amino acids. CDR1 is SGHTA and CDR2 is FQGNSA in the germline V gene. Trimming shortened V by 5 bases and J by 2 bases, and 15 bases separated the two germline ends.

J is TRBJ2-3 and V is TRBV11-1; D uncertain. Looked up from germline, CDR1 is SGHAT and CDR2 is FQDESV (reference sequence). This CDR3 has 14 residues. The V end was cut by 2 bases, the J end by 2 bases, with 8 bases between. The CDR3 is CASSLLRPTDTQYF. The DNA of the CDR3 is TGTGCCAGCAGCTTATTGAGGCCCACAGATACGCAGTATTTT.

V and J are TRBV4-1 and TRBJ1-2; D uncertain. V lost 0 bases to trimming and J lost 2 bases, with 4 bases between them. CDR1 is MGHRA, CDR2 YSYEKL, per germline. This CDR3 spans 13 amino acids. The CDR3 DNA follows: TGCGCCAGCAGCCAAGATGCGAACTATGGCTACACCTTC. This sequence encodes CASSQDANYGYTF.

The rearrangement links TRBV3-1 to TRBJ2-3; a possible D gene is TRBD2 (5 bases). The CDR3 sequence is 17 residues long. V dropped 4 bases and J dropped 2 bases, with 19 bases sitting between them. Germline V gene lookup returns CDR1 LGHDT and CDR2 YNNKEL (reference sequence). The CDR3, as DNA: TGTGCCAGCAGCCCCCGGCCGGCCCGAGACTACACAGATACGCAGTATTTT. Residues: CASSPRPARDYTDTQYF.

V gene TRBV4-3 combines with J gene TRBJ2-3, with TRBD1 as a possible D gene (6 bases). The CDR3 sequence is 14 residues long. V was clipped by 0 bases and J by 4 bases, with 8 bases between them. Germline CDR1 and CDR2: LGHNA and YSLEER. CDR3 bases: TGCGCCAGCAGCCAAGAGTACAGGGCAGATACGCAGTATTTT. Translation gives CASSQEYRADTQYF.